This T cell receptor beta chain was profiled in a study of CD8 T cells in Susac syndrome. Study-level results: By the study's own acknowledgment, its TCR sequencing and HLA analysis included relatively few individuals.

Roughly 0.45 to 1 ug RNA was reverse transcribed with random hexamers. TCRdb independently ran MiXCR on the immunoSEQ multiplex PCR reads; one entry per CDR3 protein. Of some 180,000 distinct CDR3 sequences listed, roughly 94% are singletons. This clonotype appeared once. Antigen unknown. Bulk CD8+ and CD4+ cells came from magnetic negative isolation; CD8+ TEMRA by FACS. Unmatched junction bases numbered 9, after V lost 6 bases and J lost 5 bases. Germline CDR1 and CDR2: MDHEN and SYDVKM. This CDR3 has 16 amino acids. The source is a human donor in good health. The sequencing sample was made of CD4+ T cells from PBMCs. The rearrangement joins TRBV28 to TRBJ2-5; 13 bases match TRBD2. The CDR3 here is CASSLGLAGVQETQYF. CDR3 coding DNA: TGTGCCAGCAGCCTCGGACTAGCGGGAGTTCAGGAGACCCAGTACTTC.